These T cell receptor beta chains were read from a single sample in a study of blood T cell repertoires in COVID-19. Using immunoSEQ multiplex PCR, the repertoire was profiled, and TCRdb retains in-frame clones only, with some absent. Of about 150,000 clones in the sample, about nine tenths were seen once. Input material: peripheral blood. All receptors derive from a woman aged 55-69 years with active or convalescent COVID-19. Each CDR3 is given with its conserved first and last residue. D genes are given only for firm matches. Some rows mark clone size as missing; the rest say once, few, many or name a class of expanded clone.

V gene: TRBV7-8; D gene: TRBD2; clone size: .; J gene: TRBJ2-1; CDR3 protein: CASSRDSGVGEQFF; CDR3 DNA: TGTGCCAGCAGCCGAGATAGCGGGGTGGGTGAGCAGTTCTTC
V gene: TRBV25-1; D gene: TRBD1; clone size: .; J gene: TRBJ2-7; CDR3 protein: CASTQNPGTGVYF; CDR3 DNA: TGTGCCAGCACTCAAAACCCGGGGACAGGGGTGTACTTC
V gene: TRBV7-2; D gene: .; clone size: .; J gene: TRBJ2-6; CDR3 protein: CASSLEGAASLGANVLTF; CDR3 DNA: TGTGCCAGCAGCTTGGAGGGGGCAGCCTCTCTGGGGGCCAACGTCCTGACTTTC
V gene: TRBV4-3; D gene: TRBD1; clone size: .; J gene: TRBJ1-6; CDR3 protein: CASSQSGQPNSPLHF; CDR3 DNA: TGCGCCAGCAGCCAGTCGGGACAGCCCAATTCACCCCTCCACTTT
V gene: TRBV3-1/TRBV3-2; D gene: .; clone size: .; J gene: TRBJ2-7; CDR3 protein: CASTSVGLNSEQYF; CDR3 DNA: TGTGCCAGCACCTCGGTCGGACTTAACTCCGAGCAGTACTTC
V gene: TRBV6-5; D gene: TRBD1; clone size: .; J gene: TRBJ1-5; CDR3 protein: CASTGTGDQPQHF; CDR3 DNA: TGTGCCAGCACCGGGACAGGGGATCAGCCCCAGCATTTT
V gene: TRBV2; D gene: TRBD1; clone size: .; J gene: TRBJ1-4; CDR3 protein: CASMPTGLGGLGEKLFF; CDR3 DNA: TGTGCCAGCATGCCCACGGGGTTAGGGGGCCTAGGTGAAAAACTGTTTTTT
V gene: TRBV19; D gene: TRBD1; clone size: once; J gene: TRBJ1-2; CDR3 protein: CASSIDQRDRGHGYTF; CDR3 DNA: TGTGCCAGTAGTATAGATCAAAGGGACAGGGGGCACGGCTACACCTTC
V gene: TRBV5-1; D gene: .; clone size: .; J gene: TRBJ1-2; CDR3 protein: CASSLSLDRDIYGYTF; CDR3 DNA: TGCGCCAGCAGCTTGTCCCTTGACCGGGACATCTATGGCTACACCTTC
V gene: TRBV6-5; D gene: TRBD2; clone size: .; J gene: TRBJ2-1; CDR3 protein: CASSYSGGDYEQFF; CDR3 DNA: TGTGCCAGCAGTTACTCGGGGGGGGATTATGAGCAGTTCTTC
V gene: TRBV10-3; D gene: .; clone size: .; J gene: TRBJ1-3; CDR3 protein: CAITQGIQNTIYF; CDR3 DNA: TGTGCCATCACCCAGGGGATTCAAAACACCATATATTTT
V gene: TRBV30; D gene: .; clone size: .; J gene: TRBJ1-4; CDR3 protein: CAWSDPGLNEKLFF; CDR3 DNA: TGTGCCTGGAGTGATCCGGGTCTGAATGAAAAACTGTTTTTT
V gene: TRBV5-5; D gene: .; clone size: .; J gene: TRBJ2-7; CDR3 protein: CASSLGGVLLAYEQYF; CDR3 DNA: TGTGCCAGCAGCCTGGGGGGAGTGCTATTAGCCTACGAGCAGTACTTC
V gene: TRBV9; D gene: .; clone size: once; J gene: TRBJ2-1; CDR3 protein: CASSVRSWTGGLLTYNEQFF; CDR3 DNA: TGTGCCAGCAGCGTCCGTTCATGGACGGGGGGCCTCCTTACCTACAATGAGCAGTTCTTC
V gene: TRBV6-5; D gene: .; clone size: few; J gene: TRBJ1-2; CDR3 protein: CASSYSRNYGYTF; CDR3 DNA: TGTGCCAGCAGTTACTCGAGGAACTATGGCTACACCTTC
V gene: TRBV7-2; D gene: TRBD1; clone size: .; J gene: TRBJ1-3; CDR3 protein: CASSPQPTGGGNTIYF; CDR3 DNA: TGTGCCAGCAGCCCTCAACCGACAGGGGGCGGAAACACCATATATTTT
V gene: TRBV19; D gene: .; clone size: few; J gene: TRBJ2-2; CDR3 protein: CASSIEAGSNTGELFF; CDR3 DNA: TGTGCCAGTAGTATAGAAGCCGGGTCAAACACCGGGGAGCTGTTTTTT
V gene: TRBV7-9; D gene: TRBD1; clone size: .; J gene: TRBJ1-4; CDR3 protein: CASSQGTGGSEKLFF; CDR3 DNA: TGTGCCAGCAGCCAAGGGACAGGGGGGAGTGAAAAACTGTTTTTT
V gene: TRBV25-1; D gene: TRBD1; clone size: .; J gene: TRBJ1-2; CDR3 protein: CASSESRTGVSYGYTF; CDR3 DNA: TGTGCCAGCAGTGAATCCCGGACAGGGGTTAGCTATGGCTACACCTTC
V gene: TRBV7-2; D gene: .; clone size: .; J gene: TRBJ2-1; CDR3 protein: CASSPQRNEQFF; CDR3 DNA: TGTGCCAGCAGCCCCCAGCGCAATGAGCAGTTCTTC
V gene: TRBV5-1; D gene: .; clone size: few; J gene: TRBJ2-1; CDR3 protein: CASSLVTESYNEQFF; CDR3 DNA: TGCGCCAGCAGCTTGGTTACTGAGTCCTACAATGAGCAGTTCTTC
V gene: TRBV6-2/TRBV6-3; D gene: TRBD2; clone size: .; J gene: TRBJ2-1; CDR3 protein: CASSYGVAGGNEQFF; CDR3 DNA: TGTGCCAGCAGTTATGGGGTAGCGGGGGGCAATGAGCAGTTCTTC
V gene: TRBV10-3; D gene: .; clone size: few; J gene: TRBJ1-1; CDR3 protein: CASLAGPNTEAFF; CDR3 DNA: TGTGCCTCCTTGGCGGGACCGAACACTGAAGCTTTCTTT
V gene: TRBV5-1; D gene: TRBD2; clone size: .; J gene: TRBJ2-1; CDR3 protein: CASSDGTSYGEQFF; CDR3 DNA: TGCGCCAGCAGCGATGGGACTAGTTATGGTGAGCAGTTCTTC
V gene: TRBV24-1; D gene: .; clone size: .; J gene: TRBJ2-2; CDR3 protein: CATEGGTGELFF; CDR3 DNA: TGTGCCACCGAGGGTGGCACCGGGGAGCTGTTTTTT
V gene: TRBV19; D gene: .; clone size: .; J gene: TRBJ2-7; CDR3 protein: CASSIGGGYEQYF; CDR3 DNA: TGTGCCAGTAGTATAGGAGGGGGCTACGAGCAGTACTTC
V gene: TRBV7-2; D gene: TRBD1; clone size: .; J gene: TRBJ1-6; CDR3 protein: CASSVTGDSSPLHF; CDR3 DNA: TGTGCCAGCAGCGTTACAGGGGATTCATCACCCCTCCACTTT
V gene: TRBV5-6; D gene: TRBD1; clone size: .; J gene: TRBJ1-6; CDR3 protein: CASSLLAGQGNSPLHF; CDR3 DNA: TGTGCCAGCAGCTTATTGGCAGGACAGGGAAATTCACCCCTCCACTTT
V gene: TRBV6-2/TRBV6-3; D gene: TRBD2; clone size: .; J gene: TRBJ2-5; CDR3 protein: CASSKRGGQETQYF; CDR3 DNA: TGTGCCAGCAGTAAACGGGGGGGCCAGGAGACCCAGTACTTC
V gene: TRBV7-9; D gene: .; clone size: .; J gene: TRBJ2-3; CDR3 protein: CASSLLVRGDTQYF; CDR3 DNA: TGTGCCAGCAGCTTATTAGTCCGCGGAGATACGCAGTATTTT
V gene: TRBV5-4; D gene: TRBD1; clone size: .; J gene: TRBJ1-3; CDR3 protein: CASSFGTGVGNTIYF; CDR3 DNA: TGTGCCAGCAGCTTCGGGACAGGGGTGGGAAACACCATATATTTT
V gene: TRBV7-8; D gene: .; clone size: .; J gene: TRBJ2-1; CDR3 protein: CASSFQTGNEQFF; CDR3 DNA: TGTGCCAGCAGCTTCCAGACTGGGAATGAGCAGTTCTTC
V gene: TRBV30; D gene: .; clone size: .; J gene: TRBJ2-5; CDR3 protein: CAWSRVQETQYF; CDR3 DNA: TGTGCCTGGAGTCGCGTCCAAGAGACCCAGTACTTC
V gene: TRBV4-3; D gene: .; clone size: .; J gene: TRBJ2-1; CDR3 protein: CASSQDGGSGREQFF; CDR3 DNA: TGCGCCAGCAGCCAAGATGGCGGTAGCGGAAGGGAGCAGTTCTTC
V gene: TRBV5-8; D gene: TRBD1; clone size: .; J gene: TRBJ2-4; CDR3 protein: CASSLQGIKNIQYF; CDR3 DNA: TGTGCCAGCAGCTTACAGGGGATTAAAAACATTCAGTACTTC
V gene: TRBV10-3; D gene: .; clone size: .; J gene: TRBJ1-2; CDR3 protein: CAISEQGLYGYTF; CDR3 DNA: TGTGCCATCAGTGAGCAGGGTCTCTATGGCTACACCTTC
V gene: TRBV6-5; D gene: TRBD1; clone size: .; J gene: TRBJ1-6; CDR3 protein: CASSSATGVGSPLHF; CDR3 DNA: TGTGCCAGCAGTTCCGCGACAGGGGTCGGGTCACCCCTCCACTTT
V gene: TRBV18; D gene: .; clone size: .; J gene: TRBJ1-1; CDR3 protein: CASSPTGLNTEAFF; CDR3 DNA: TGTGCCAGCTCACCCACAGGGTTAAACACTGAAGCTTTCTTT
V gene: TRBV6-2/TRBV6-3; D gene: TRBD2; clone size: .; J gene: TRBJ2-3; CDR3 protein: CASSLGLASTDTQYF; CDR3 DNA: TGTGCCAGCAGCCTTGGACTAGCGAGCACAGATACGCAGTATTTT
V gene: TRBV12-5; D gene: .; clone size: once; J gene: TRBJ2-7; CDR3 protein: CASGDDRSYEQYF; CDR3 DNA: TGTGCTAGTGGTGATGACAGGTCCTACGAGCAGTACTTC
V gene: TRBV9; D gene: .; clone size: .; J gene: TRBJ1-1; CDR3 protein: CASSPDSFGAAEAFF; CDR3 DNA: TGTGCCAGCAGCCCCGACTCGTTTGGGGCAGCTGAAGCTTTCTTT
V gene: TRBV5-1; D gene: .; clone size: .; J gene: TRBJ2-3; CDR3 protein: CASSERPGDTQYF; CDR3 DNA: TGCGCCAGCAGCGAACGTCCAGGGGATACGCAGTATTTT
V gene: TRBV2; D gene: TRBD2; clone size: .; J gene: TRBJ2-5; CDR3 protein: CASSGSLAGGETQYF; CDR3 DNA: TGTGCCAGCAGTGGGTCCCTAGCGGGGGGTGAGACCCAGTACTTC
V gene: TRBV9; D gene: TRBD1; clone size: .; J gene: TRBJ2-1; CDR3 protein: CASSSPADRGNNEQFF; CDR3 DNA: TGTGCCAGCAGCTCACCCGCCGACAGGGGCAACAATGAGCAGTTCTTC
V gene: TRBV6-5; D gene: .; clone size: .; J gene: TRBJ1-1; CDR3 protein: CASRMDTMNTEAFF; CDR3 DNA: TGTGCCAGCAGGATGGACACGATGAACACTGAAGCTTTCTTT
V gene: TRBV27; D gene: .; clone size: .; J gene: TRBJ1-1; CDR3 protein: CASSRYGGGVNTEAFF; CDR3 DNA: TGTGCCAGCAGCCGCTATGGGGGGGGAGTGAACACTGAAGCTTTCTTT
V gene: TRBV6-2/TRBV6-3; D gene: .; clone size: .; J gene: TRBJ1-1; CDR3 protein: CASSYDPGIWERTEAFF; CDR3 DNA: TGTGCCAGCAGTTACGATCCAGGGATATGGGAACGGACTGAAGCTTTCTTT
V gene: TRBV10-1; D gene: .; clone size: .; J gene: TRBJ1-6; CDR3 protein: CASSEGERGRPLHF; CDR3 DNA: TGCGCCAGCAGTGAAGGGGAAAGGGGAAGACCCCTCCACTTT
V gene: TRBV10-3; D gene: TRBD2; clone size: once; J gene: TRBJ2-3; CDR3 protein: CAISESTSGGATDTQYF; CDR3 DNA: TGTGCCATCAGTGAGTCGACTAGCGGGGGGGCAACAGATACGCAGTATTTT
V gene: TRBV7-2; D gene: .; clone size: .; J gene: TRBJ2-2; CDR3 protein: CASSLDLPDMNTGELFF; CDR3 DNA: TGTGCCAGCAGCTTGGACTTACCCGATATGAACACCGGGGAGCTGTTTTTT
V gene: TRBV5-5; D gene: TRBD1; clone size: .; J gene: TRBJ1-1; CDR3 protein: CASSNTRGLNTEAFF; CDR3 DNA: TGTGCCAGCAGCAACACCAGGGGGCTGAACACTGAAGCTTTCTTT
V gene: TRBV9; D gene: TRBD1; clone size: .; J gene: TRBJ1-1; CDR3 protein: CASSVNRGTGSTEAFF; CDR3 DNA: TGTGCCAGCAGCGTAAACCGCGGGACAGGGTCTACTGAAGCTTTCTTT
V gene: TRBV11-2; D gene: TRBD1; clone size: .; J gene: TRBJ1-4; CDR3 protein: CASSFGTGSEKLFF; CDR3 DNA: TGTGCCAGCAGCTTCGGGACAGGGAGTGAAAAACTGTTTTTT
V gene: TRBV18; D gene: .; clone size: .; J gene: TRBJ1-1; CDR3 protein: CASSPNQGAGTEAFF; CDR3 DNA: TGTGCCAGCTCACCAAACCAGGGCGCAGGAACTGAAGCTTTCTTT